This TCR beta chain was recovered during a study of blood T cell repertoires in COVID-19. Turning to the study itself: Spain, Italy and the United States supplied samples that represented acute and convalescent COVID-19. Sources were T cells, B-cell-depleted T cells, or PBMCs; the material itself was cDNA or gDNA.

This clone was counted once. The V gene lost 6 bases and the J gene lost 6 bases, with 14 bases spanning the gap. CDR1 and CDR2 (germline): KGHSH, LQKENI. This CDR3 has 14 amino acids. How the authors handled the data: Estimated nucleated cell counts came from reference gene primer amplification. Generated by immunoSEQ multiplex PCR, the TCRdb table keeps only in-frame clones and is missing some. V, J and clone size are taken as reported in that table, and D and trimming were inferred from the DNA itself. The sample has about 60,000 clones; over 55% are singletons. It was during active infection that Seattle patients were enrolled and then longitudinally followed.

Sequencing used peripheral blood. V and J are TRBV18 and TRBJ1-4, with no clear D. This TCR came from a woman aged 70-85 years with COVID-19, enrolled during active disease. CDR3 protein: CASSQANAHEKLFF. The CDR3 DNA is TGTGCCAGCTCCCAGGCCAATGCCCATGAAAAACTGTTTTTT.